This TCR beta chain is from a study of cytomegalovirus exposure and HLA in healthy donors. Whole-study results and caveats: It was taken for granted in presence/absence analyses that sequencing depth across donors was roughly uniform.

About this clone itself: Its antigen remains unknown.

The PCR used 60 Vbeta and 13 Jbeta primers. Only in-frame clones appear in the TCRdb table, and some are missing; sequencing was by immunoSEQ multiplex PCR. The clone table shows under 100,000 clones, with the ten largest holding about 4.6%. V shed 5 bases and J 8 bases; nucleotides not matched to a gene: 7. There are 14 residues in the CDR3. CDR1 SGHTA and CDR2 FQGNSA come from the germline V gene. The clonotype originates from a man younger than 40 in good health and CMV-seronegative. The sequenced sample consisted of PBMCs. The chain links TRBV7-2 to TRBJ1-2, with TRBD1 matching 11 bases. As DNA, the CDR3 is TGTGCCAGCAGCCGAGGACAGGGGGCGGGCGGCTACACCTTC. This translates into CASSRGQGAGGYTF.